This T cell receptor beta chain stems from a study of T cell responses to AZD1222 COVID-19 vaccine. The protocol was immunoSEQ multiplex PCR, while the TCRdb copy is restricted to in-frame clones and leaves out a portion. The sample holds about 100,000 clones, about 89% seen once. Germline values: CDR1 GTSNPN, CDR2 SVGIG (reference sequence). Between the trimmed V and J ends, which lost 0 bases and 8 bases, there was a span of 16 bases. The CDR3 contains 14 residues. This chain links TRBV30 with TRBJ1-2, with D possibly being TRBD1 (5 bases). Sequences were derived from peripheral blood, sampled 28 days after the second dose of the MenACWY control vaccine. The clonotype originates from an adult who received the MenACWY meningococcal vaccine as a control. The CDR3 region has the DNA TGTGCCTGGAGTGTAGGGGCAGGACGACCCGGCTACACCTTC. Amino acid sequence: CAWSVGAGRPGYTF. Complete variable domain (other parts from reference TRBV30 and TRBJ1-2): SQTIHQWPATLVQPVGSPLSLECTVEGTSNPNLYWYRQAAGRGLQLLFYSVGIGQISSEVPQNLSASRPQDRQFILSSKKLLLSDSGFYLCAWSVGAGRPGYTFGSGTRLTVV.